The T cell receptor (beta chain) described here comes from a study of blood T cell repertoires in COVID-19. Study details: Spain, Italy and the United States supplied samples that represented acute and convalescent COVID-19. The analysed material was cDNA or gDNA that came from T cells, B-cell-depleted T cells, or PBMCs.

V shed 5 bases, J shed 7 bases, and the junction held 10 bases outside the gene matches. Germline-derived CDR1 and CDR2 are MNHEY and SMNVEV (reference sequence). The CDR3 covers 16 residues. Under the authors' procedure: Nucleated cell counts were estimated from reference gene primer amplification. Generated by immunoSEQ multiplex PCR, the TCRdb table keeps only in-frame clones and is missing some. From that table come the V and J calls and clone size; the DNA was used to work out D and trimming. The repertoire holds around 310,000 clones, 70% to 90% seen once, with under 5% in the top ten. The receptor was derived from a woman aged 45-60 years with active or convalescent COVID-19. The chain carries TRBV27 and TRBJ2-1; the match to TRBD2 covers 11 bases. What was sequenced was peripheral blood. CDR3 loop: CASSPVAGGPGNEQFF. CDR3 DNA: TGTGCCAGCAGTCCCGTAGCGGGAGGGCCGGGGAATGAGCAGTTCTTC.